The next 28 T cell receptor beta chains were all read from a single sample in a study of blood T cell repertoires in COVID-19. Clones were sequenced by immunoSEQ multiplex PCR, and TCRdb holds only the in-frame ones, with some missing. The sample gives more than 85,000 clones, 84% of which show up once; approximately 7.9% is in the top ten. Sequences were obtained from peripheral blood. The receptor set was obtained from an elderly woman with active or convalescent COVID-19.

This rearrangement joins TRBV29-1 to TRBJ2-1; 7 positions match TRBD2. The CDR3 sequence is 13 residues long. V lost 8 bases and J lost 7; bases outside the gene matches: 11. Germline V CDR1 and CDR2: SQVTM, ANQGSEA. CDR3 sequence (DNA): TGCAGCTCCAATCCCGGGGGAGGGAATGAGCAGTTCTTC. This sequence encodes CSSNPGGGNEQFF.

This rearrangement joins TRBV5-4 to TRBJ2-2; 11 bases are shared with TRBD2. The CDR3 is made up of 15 amino acids. Trimming at V came to 6 bases and at J to 7 bases, leaving 8 bases not matched to a gene. Germline lookup yields CDR1 SGHNT and CDR2 YYREEE (reference sequence). Here the CDR3 reads CASTKITSGSGELFF. DNA for the CDR3: TGTGCCAGCACCAAGATAACTAGCGGGAGCGGGGAGCTGTTTTTT.

The chain uses TRBV7-9 and TRBJ2-7, with TRBD1 matching over 7 bases. Germline CDR1 SEHNR, CDR2 FQNEAQ (reference sequence). V shed 5 bases, J shed 0 bases, and the junction held 1 base outside the gene matches. The CDR3 has 13 residues. The chain's CDR3 is CASSRDSSYEQYF. Written as DNA, the CDR3 is TGTGCCAGCAGCCGGGACAGCTCCTACGAGCAGTACTTC.

The chain has TRBV2 and TRBJ1-2; D is uncertain. Trimming pared 4 bases from V and 4 bases from J, leaving 7 bases between. Germline V gene data show CDR1 as SNHLY and CDR2 as FYNNEI. CDR3 length equals 12 residues. The CDR3: CASSVQIYGYTF. The CDR3 DNA sequence: TGTGCCAGCAGTGTGCAGATCTATGGCTACACCTTC.

The rearrangement links TRBV14 to TRBJ1-2, with D uncertain. This CDR3 is 15 amino acids long. The V end was cut by 4 bases, the J end by 2 bases, with 14 bases between. Germline loops: CDR1 SGHDN, CDR2 FVKESK. The CDR3 reads CASSPGDLGNYGYTF. The CDR3 bases are TGTGCCAGCAGCCCAGGCGATCTGGGCAACTATGGCTACACCTTC.

This clone was observed once. V gene TRBV2 combines with J gene TRBJ2-7, with TRBD2 as a possible D gene (6 bases). This CDR3 comprises 14 residues. Germline CDR1 and CDR2: SNHLY and FYNNEI. V was shortened by 1 base and J by 3 bases, with 10 bases between the two germline ends. The CDR3 nucleotides are TGTGCCAGCAGTGAAGGGGACTCGAACTACGAGCAGTACTTC. Translating it yields CASSEGDSNYEQYF.

A few counts support this clone. V is TRBV15 and J is TRBJ2-2; 10 positions agree with TRBD1. V lost 1 base and J lost 3; bases outside the gene matches: 11. Germline V gene lookup returns CDR1 LNHNV and CDR2 YYDKDF (reference sequence). The CDR3 extends over 19 amino acids. CDR3 in amino acids: CATSRALLPGQGHTGELFF. CDR3 bases: TGTGCCACCAGCAGAGCTTTGTTACCGGGACAGGGGCACACCGGGGAGCTGTTTTTT. Supplemented by reference TRBV15 and TRBJ2-2, the full variable domain reads DAMVIQNPRYQVTQFGKPVTLSCSQTLNHNVMYWYQQKSSQAPKLLFHYYDKDFNNEADTPDNFQSRRPNTSFCFLDIRSPGLGDTAMYLCATSRALLPGQGHTGELFFGEGSRLTVL.

The chain couples TRBV11-3 to TRBJ1-1, with TRBD1 matching over 7 bases. The CDR3 contains 14 residues. CDR1 is SGHNT, CDR2 YENEEA, per germline. J was trimmed by 7 bases and V by 5 bases; bases with no gene match: 10. The CDR3 nucleotides read TGTGCCAGCAGCCACGGTGACAGGGAGAATGAAGCTTTCTTT. The encoded protein is CASSHGDRENEAFF.

This sequence joins TRBV24-1 and TRBJ2-3; 12 positions agree with TRBD2. J lost 3 bases, V lost 7 bases, and 1 base had no gene match. Germline V gene sequence: CDR1 KGHDR, CDR2 SFDVKD. CDR3 length equals 14 residues. The CDR3 region has the DNA TGTGCCACCAGCGGGACTAGCGGGACAGATACGCAGTATTTT. Translation gives CATSGTSGTDTQYF.

The CDR3 DNA sequence: TGTGCCAGCAGCTCCCTACTAGCGGGGCCTTCGGAGACCCAGTACTTC. Translation: CASSSLLAGPSETQYF. The chain uses TRBV5-4 and TRBJ2-5; 10 nucleotides agree with TRBD2. The CDR3 has 16 residues. Trimming took 3 bases from V and 5 from J; bases not matched to a gene: 10. The germline V gene encodes CDR1 SGHNT and CDR2 YYREEE (reference sequence).

The chain joins TRBV13 to TRBJ2-3; TRBD2 agrees at 9 bases. Losses at the gene ends were 0 bases for V and 2 bases for J; bases not matched to a gene: 3. CDR3 size: 16 residues. CDR1 PRHDT and CDR2 FYEKMQ come from the germline V gene (reference sequence). CDR3: CASSLGPSGTTDTQYF. CDR3 DNA sequence: TGTGCCAGCAGCTTAGGTCCTAGCGGGACCACAGATACGCAGTATTTT.

V gene TRBV5-6 combines with J gene TRBJ1-6; TRBD1 matches at 9 bases. The CDR3 has 18 amino acids. The germline CDR1 and CDR2 sequences are SGHDT and YYEEEE. Trimming removed 4 bases from V and 0 bases from J; junction bases left unmatched: 8. The CDR3: CASSPPGDRASYNSPLHF. In DNA form, the CDR3 reads TGTGCCAGCAGCCCTCCGGGGGACAGGGCCTCCTATAATTCACCCCTCCACTTT. The whole variable domain, filled in from reference TRBV5-6 and TRBJ1-6, reads DAGVTQSPTHLIKTRGQQVTLRCSPKSGHDTVSWYQQALGQGPQFIFQYYEEEERQRGNFPDRFSGHQFPNYSSELNVNALLLGDSALYLCASSPPGDRASYNSPLHFGNGTRLTVT.

V gene TRBV11-2 combines with J gene TRBJ2-7; the D gene is possibly TRBD2 (5 bases). Germline CDR1 is SGHAT and CDR2 is FQNNGV. The V gene lost 0 bases and the J gene lost 3 bases, with 9 bases spanning the gap. The CDR3 spans 14 residues. The CDR3 sequence: CASSLERSGYEQYF. The CDR3 coding sequence is TGTGCCAGCAGCTTAGAACGGAGCGGCTACGAGCAGTACTTC.

V gene TRBV6-5 combines with J gene TRBJ2-5, with TRBD1 matching over 11 bases. Germline CDR1 is MNHEY and CDR2 is SVGAGI. The ends lost 0 bases at V and 5 bases at J; junction bases unmatched: 5. CDR3 length: 16 residues. CDR3 loop: CASSYSGQGAGETQYF. CDR3 in DNA: TGTGCCAGCAGTTACTCAGGACAGGGGGCTGGCGAGACCCAGTACTTC.

The chain is built from TRBV27 and TRBJ2-3, with unresolved D. V was cut by 6 bases and J by 3 bases, with 10 bases left in between. The germline V gene has CDR1 MNHEY and CDR2 SMNVEV (reference sequence). CDR3 length equals 13 residues. CDR3 residues: CASSHKPTDTQYF. The CDR3 DNA is TGTGCCAGCAGCCACAAACCGACAGATACGCAGTATTTT.

The chain recombines TRBV9 with TRBJ2-1; D remains ambiguous. From germline, CDR1 is SGDLS and CDR2 YYNGEE. The V and J ends lost 1 base and 6 bases respectively, with 8 bases between them. The length of the CDR3 is 13 residues. The DNA of the CDR3 is TGTGCCAGCAGCGTATCTGAGTCCAATGAGCAGTTCTTC. It yields the protein CASSVSESNEQFF.

The V gene is TRBV29-1, the J gene TRBJ1-1; D perhaps matches TRBD1 (5 bases). The CDR3 totals 12 residues. The germline CDR1 and CDR2 sequences are SQVTM and ANQGSEA. V was pared by 7 bases and J by 5 bases, with 14 bases between. In DNA, the CDR3 is TGCAGCGCCGGGGGGTACAGTACTGAAGCTTTCTTT. Protein sequence: CSAGGYSTEAFF.

This chain joins TRBV6-4 and TRBJ1-4, with a possible D match to TRBD1 (5 bases). This CDR3 has 17 residues. Germline CDR1 and CDR2: MRHNA and SNTAGT. Trimming stripped 4 bases from V and 2 bases from J, with 17 bases between. The CDR3 DNA reads as TGTGCCAGCAGTGCACTGGGGGGGATGGTTACTAATGAAAAACTGTTTTTT. Its translation is CASSALGGMVTNEKLFF.

The chain couples TRBV28 to TRBJ2-1; 9 bases agree with TRBD2. Trimming removed 3 bases from V and 4 bases from J; junction bases left unmatched: 4. The CDR3 sequence is 15 residues long. Looked up from germline, CDR1 is MDHEN and CDR2 is SYDVKM. CDR3 protein: CASSLEAGGYNEQFF. The CDR3 coding sequence is TGTGCCAGCAGTTTGGAAGCGGGGGGTTACAATGAGCAGTTCTTC.

This clone was picked up one time. The V call is TRBV28, the J call TRBJ1-6; possible D gene TRBD1, 6 bases. The CDR3 sequence is 15 residues long. Trimming stripped 3 bases from V and 4 bases from J, with 10 bases between. Germline V lookup: CDR1 MDHEN, CDR2 SYDVKM. CDR3 sequence: CASSFNRDYNSPLHF. DNA of the CDR3: TGTGCCAGCAGTTTTAACAGGGATTATAATTCACCCCTCCACTTT.

This sequence joins TRBV6-5 and TRBJ2-1; a weak D match, TRBD2 (6 bases). The CDR3 loop spans 14 amino acids. Germline V lookup: CDR1 MNHEY, CDR2 SVGAGI. V dropped 6 bases and J dropped 10 bases, with 19 bases sitting between them. As DNA, the CDR3 is TGTGCCAGCAGCCTCGAGACGGGAGTCGGGGAGCAGTTCTTC. Its translation is CASSLETGVGEQFF.

This sequence joins TRBV2 and TRBJ1-5; tentative D call: TRBD1 (5 bases). The CDR3 covers 14 residues. V shed 6 bases and J shed 0 bases, with 9 bases lying between them. The V gene's germline CDR1 is SNHLY and CDR2 FYNNEI. The CDR3 bases are TGTGCCAGCAGCCGACAGCTTAGCAATCAGCCCCAGCATTTT. Protein product: CASSRQLSNQPQHF.

The rearrangement uses TRBV11-2 and TRBJ1-4, with D perhaps matching TRBD1 (5 bases). Germline CDR1 reads SGHAT; CDR2 reads FQNNGV. This CDR3 region has 13 residues. The germline V and J ends were trimmed by 5 bases and 2 bases, with 6 bases remaining between them. In DNA form, the CDR3 reads TGTGCCAGCAGCCCAGGGACTAATGAAAAACTGTTTTTT. As protein: CASSPGTNEKLFF.

This clone has a handful of counts. The V call is TRBV28, the J call TRBJ1-4; D not certain. Trimming took 6 bases from V and 6 from J, leaving 17 bases between them. The CDR3 is 15 amino acids. The germline gives CDR1 MDHEN, CDR2 SYDVKM. The CDR3 region is CASRLTGSLYEKLFF. CDR3 DNA sequence: TGTGCCAGCAGACTTACGGGATCCCTTTATGAAAAACTGTTTTTT.

The chain uses TRBV7-2 and TRBJ1-3; 9 nucleotides align to TRBD1. This CDR3 spans 13 amino acids. With 4 bases clipped from V and 8 bases from J, the junction kept 3 bases outside the gene matches. The V gene's germline CDR1 is SGHTA and CDR2 FQGNSA. The CDR3 DNA reads TGTGCCAGCAGCTCGGACAGGGGTTACACCATATATTTT. This sequence encodes CASSSDRGYTIYF.

Here the CDR3 reads CASSQVYAEQFF. CDR3 nucleotides: TGCGCCAGCAGCCAGGTCTACGCGGAGCAGTTCTTC. This chain uses TRBV4-1 with TRBJ2-1; D gene ambiguous. V gave up 3 bases and J gave up 10 bases, with 10 bases separating them. This CDR3 comprises 12 residues. The germline CDR1 and CDR2 sequences are MGHRA and YSYEKL.

The genes are TRBV7-2 and TRBJ1-2, with D perhaps matching TRBD1 (6 bases). V lost 4 bases and J 4 bases, leaving 10 bases between the germline ends. Per the germline V gene, CDR1 is SGHTA and CDR2 is FQGNSA. The CDR3 has 13 amino acids. CDR3 in DNA: TGTGCCAGCAGCTCCACAGGGATCTATGGCTACACCTTC. Its translation is CASSSTGIYGYTF.

The chain joins TRBV10-3 to TRBJ2-1, with TRBD2 identical over 13 bases. The trim removed 5 bases at V and 8 bases at J, leaving 6 bases unmatched. CDR1 is ENHRY and CDR2 is SYGVKD in the germline V gene. The CDR3 spans 15 residues. This CDR3 is CAISRTSGSIDEQFF. The CDR3 DNA follows: TGTGCCATCAGTCGGACTAGCGGGAGTATCGATGAGCAGTTCTTC.